The 16 T cell receptor beta chains below all came from one sample that was sequenced in a study of STAT5B mutations in CD4+ large granular lymphocyte leukemia. The repertoire was sequenced with immunoSEQ multiplex PCR; TCRdb's copy has only in-frame clones and lacks some. Of 25,000 to 35,000 clones in the sample, approximately 76% were seen once. Sample: CD4+ T cells from blood buffy coats. These receptors all stem from a human donor in good health.

CDR3 residues: CASSLRSILQGSGYEQYF. CDR3 sequence (DNA): TGCGCCAGCAGCTTGCGCTCTATTTTACAGGGATCGGGCTACGAGCAGTACTTC. The chain is built from TRBV5-1 and TRBJ2-7; perhaps TRBD1 as D (6 bases). Germline-derived CDR1 and CDR2 are SGHRS and YFSETQ. This CDR3 region has 18 residues. V shed 1 base and J shed 3 bases, with 23 bases lying between them.

The rearrangement uses TRBV9 and TRBJ2-1; 11 bases align to TRBD2. Germline V lookup: CDR1 SGDLS, CDR2 YYNGEE. This CDR3 region has 19 residues. The V and J ends lost 0 bases and 7 bases, in that order; junction bases with no gene match: 15. For the CDR3, the DNA is TGTGCCAGCAGCGTAGCGTCTAGCGGGGGGATCCTTCTACAGAATGAGCAGTTCTTC. This encodes CASSVASSGGILLQNEQFF.

This clone was recorded a few times. This chain joins TRBV7-9 and TRBJ2-7; D possibly corresponds to TRBD2 (5 bases). CDR3 size: 13 residues. Per the germline V gene, CDR1 is SEHNR and CDR2 is FQNEAQ (reference sequence). V was trimmed by 5 bases and J by 6 bases, leaving 14 bases between them. CDR3 residues: CASSPSGSSEQYF. The DNA for the CDR3 is TGTGCCAGCAGCCCGTCGGGATCCAGCGAGCAGTACTTC.

The sample holds a few counts of this clone. The rearrangement uses TRBV2 and TRBJ2-5, with TRBD2 matching over 10 bases. Germline V gene sequence: CDR1 SNHLY, CDR2 FYNNEI. This CDR3 is built from 15 residues. V lost 6 bases and J lost 2; bases outside the gene matches: 6. The CDR3: CASRTPSGGQETQYF. The CDR3 DNA reads as TGTGCCAGCAGAACTCCTAGCGGGGGACAAGAGACCCAGTACTTC.

The rearrangement uses TRBV28 and TRBJ2-1, with D possibly matching TRBD2 (6 bases). Per germline, CDR1 MDHEN and CDR2 SYDVKM. CDR3 length equals 12 residues. The V and J ends lost 7 bases and 10 bases respectively, with 14 bases between them. The CDR3, as DNA: TGTGCCAGCAAACTTACCCGGGGGGAGCAGTTCTTC. This encodes CASKLTRGEQFF.

V and J are TRBV2 and TRBJ2-5, with D unclear. Germline V lookup: CDR1 SNHLY, CDR2 FYNNEI. There are 12 residues in the CDR3. Trimming shortened V by 7 bases and J by 1 base, and 7 bases separated the two germline ends. In DNA, the CDR3 is TGTGCCAGCAATGGGGTCCAAGAGACCCAGTACTTC. This gives the protein CASNGVQETQYF.

This chain uses TRBV6-1 with TRBJ1-6; D is uncertain. Germline V gives CDR1 MNHNS, CDR2 SASEGT. Trimming pared 8 bases from V and 4 bases from J, leaving 15 bases between. This CDR3 has 15 residues. The CDR3 DNA follows: TGTGCCAGCCAAGGGCGGGCATCATATAATTCACCCCTCCACTTT. Protein sequence: CASQGRASYNSPLHF.

The J gene is TRBJ1-1, the V gene TRBV5-1; perhaps TRBD1 as D (6 bases). This CDR3 is 15 amino acids long. V was cut by 0 bases and J by 0 bases, with 9 bases left in between. CDR1 and CDR2 (germline): SGHRS, YFSETQ. The CDR3 bases are TGCGCCAGCAGCTTGGGGGACACCCTGAACACTGAAGCTTTCTTT. It is translated as CASSLGDTLNTEAFF. The whole variable domain, filled in from reference TRBV5-1 and TRBJ1-1, reads KAGVTQTPRYLIKTRGQQVTLSCSPISGHRSVSWYQQTPGQGLQFLFEYFSETQRNKGNFPGRFSGRQFSNSRSEMNVSTLELGDSALYLCASSLGDTLNTEAFFGQGTRLTVV.

The chain uses TRBV5-1 and TRBJ1-5, with D possibly matching TRBD1 (5 bases). V lost 3 bases and J lost 4, with 17 bases in between. CDR1 is SGHRS, CDR2 YFSETQ, per germline. The CDR3 sequence is 16 residues long. The chain's CDR3 is CASSWGGGGGNQPQHF. DNA for the CDR3: TGCGCCAGCAGCTGGGGCGGCGGTGGGGGTAATCAGCCCCAGCATTTT.

The chain uses TRBV14 and TRBJ2-3, with D tentatively TRBD1 (5 bases). Trimming took off 8 bases at V and 1 base at J, with 10 bases between the two ends. Germline loops: CDR1 SGHDN, CDR2 FVKESK. This CDR3 is built from 13 residues. The CDR3 DNA follows: TGTGCCAGCGGAGAACAGGGCACAGATACGCAGTATTTT. This codes for CASGEQGTDTQYF.

A word on this clone: A read error may produce the germline difference seen at one junction end. The chain carries TRBV29-1 and TRBJ2-7; 7 nucleotides align to TRBD1. Germline V CDR1 and CDR2: SQVTM, ANQGSEA. The CDR3 contains 13 residues. For the CDR3, the DNA is TGCAGCTTTGAGACAGGGTCCTCCTACGAGCAGTACTTC. Translated, it gives CSFETGSSYEQYF.

This clone appeared a single time. The rearrangement joins TRBV29-1 to TRBJ1-5, with D hard to call. The V end lost 4 bases, the J end lost 0 bases, and 4 bases lay between the germline ends. This CDR3 is 12 amino acids long. Germline V gene data show CDR1 as SQVTM and CDR2 as ANQGSEA. CDR3 coding DNA: TGCAGCGTTGGGAATAGCAATCAGCCCCAGCATTTT. It specifies CSVGNSNQPQHF. Together with reference TRBV29-1 and TRBJ1-5, the CDR3 gives the full variable domain: SAVISQKPSRDICQRGTSLTIQCQVDSQVTMMFWYRQQPGQSLTLIATANQGSEATYESGFVIDKFPISRPNLTFSTLTVSNMSPEDSSIYLCSVGNSNQPQHFGDGTRLSIL.

This chain uses TRBV30 with TRBJ2-3; TRBD1 or TRBD2 may be the D gene (7 bases each). Germline CDR1 reads GTSNPN; CDR2 reads SVGIG (reference sequence). The germline V and J ends were trimmed by 3 bases and 2 bases, with 12 bases remaining between them. CDR3 length: 14 residues. This CDR3 is CAWSSGGATDTQYF. As DNA, the CDR3 is TGTGCCTGGAGCTCAGGGGGGGCCACAGATACGCAGTATTTT.

The chain combines TRBV5-6 with TRBJ1-5; no clear D gene. Looked up from germline, CDR1 is SGHDT and CDR2 is YYEEEE. The CDR3 is 16 residues long. V lost 1 base, J lost 2 bases, and 13 bases lay in between. CDR3 DNA: TGTGCCAGCAGCTTGAATAAGGGTCTTGGCAATCAGCCCCAGCATTTT. Translation: CASSLNKGLGNQPQHF. The whole variable domain, filled in from reference TRBV5-6 and TRBJ1-5, reads DAGVTQSPTHLIKTRGQQVTLRCSPKSGHDTVSWYQQALGQGPQFIFQYYEEEERQRGNFPDRFSGHQFPNYSSELNVNALLLGDSALYLCASSLNKGLGNQPQHFGDGTRLSIL.

This chain links TRBV2 with TRBJ2-7; perhaps TRBD1 as D (5 bases). Germline V CDR1 and CDR2: SNHLY, FYNNEI. V was cut by 3 bases and J by 2 bases, with 11 bases left in between. The CDR3 length is 14 residues. CDR3 nucleotide sequence: TGTGCCAGCAGTGATTATTCAGGGCCCTACGAGCAGTACTTC. Protein product: CASSDYSGPYEQYF. The whole variable domain, filled in from reference TRBV2 and TRBJ2-7, reads EPEVTQTPSHQVTQMGQEVILRCVPISNHLYFYWYRQILGQKVEFLVSFYNNEISEKSEIFDDQFSVERPDGSNFTLKIRSTKLEDSAMYFCASSDYSGPYEQYFGPGTRLTVT.

This sequence joins TRBV2 and TRBJ1-5; 11 bases align to TRBD1. The CDR3 consists of 15 residues. Germline CDR1 reads SNHLY; CDR2 reads FYNNEI. With V trimmed by 7 bases and J by 6 bases, 8 bases remained unmatched. This CDR3 reads CASNSPGQGVQPQHF. DNA of the CDR3: TGTGCCAGCAACTCTCCGGGACAGGGGGTTCAGCCCCAGCATTTT. Variable domain in full (rest from reference TRBV2 and TRBJ1-5): EPEVTQTPSHQVTQMGQEVILRCVPISNHLYFYWYRQILGQKVEFLVSFYNNEISEKSEIFDDQFSVERPDGSNFTLKIRSTKLEDSAMYFCASNSPGQGVQPQHFGDGTRLSIL.